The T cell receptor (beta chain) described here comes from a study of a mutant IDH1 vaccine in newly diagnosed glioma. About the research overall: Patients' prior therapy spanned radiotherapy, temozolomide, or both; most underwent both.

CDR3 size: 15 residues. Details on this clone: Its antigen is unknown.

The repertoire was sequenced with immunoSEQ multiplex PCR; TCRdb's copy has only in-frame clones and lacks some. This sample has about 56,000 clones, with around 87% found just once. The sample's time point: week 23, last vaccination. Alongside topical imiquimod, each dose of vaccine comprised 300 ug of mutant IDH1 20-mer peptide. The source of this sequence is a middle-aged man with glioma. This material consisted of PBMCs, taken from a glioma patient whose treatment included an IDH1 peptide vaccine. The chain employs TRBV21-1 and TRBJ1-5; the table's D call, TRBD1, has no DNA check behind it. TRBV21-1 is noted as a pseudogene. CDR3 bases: TGTGCCAGCAGCAAAGCTCAGGGGTGCAATCAGCCCCAGCATTTT. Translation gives CASSKAQGCNQPQHF.